The sample holds a few counts of the clone carrying this T cell receptor beta chain. Its target is not known. Germline-derived CDR1 and CDR2 are DFQATT and SNEGSKA (reference sequence). The junction had 7 bases not matched to a gene; V was cut back by 3 bases and J by 5 bases. This CDR3 region has 14 residues. This sample is part of a study of T cells after yellow fever vaccination. Notes on the study in general: Reappearance after the booster was seen for most primary-vaccination clones, at roughly 96% CD4 and around 88% CD8.

One entry per CDR3 protein, called by TCRdb with MiXCR from the 5' RACE reads. This table has some 320,000 distinct CDR3 sequences, 8.7% appearing once. The TCR comes from a man younger than 35 who received the YFV17D yellow fever vaccine. The sample in question was CD4+ T cells sorted from PBMCs, obtained 5 days after the yellow fever booster vaccination. The chain links TRBV20-1 to TRBJ2-1, with TRBD2 identical over 7 bases. The CDR3 loop is CSARTGAGDNEQFF. The CDR3 coding sequence is TGCAGTGCTAGGACTGGGGCGGGGGACAATGAGCAGTTCTTC.